This T cell receptor (beta chain) emerged from a study of T cell changes during pregnancy in multiple sclerosis. Libraries were prepared by immunoSEQ multiplex PCR; TCRdb keeps only in-frame clonotypes and omits some of them. The data contain 90,000 to 120,000 clones, around 90% of them singletons. CDR1 MGHRA and CDR2 YSYEKL come from the germline V gene. V dropped 0 bases and J dropped 0 bases, with 12 bases sitting between them. CDR3 length: 17 amino acids. This TCR was sampled from a female donor in good health, enrolled as a control in a pregnancy study. This chain links TRBV4-1 with TRBJ2-1, with D perhaps TRBD1 (6 bases). This material consisted of peripheral blood, taken in the third trimester of pregnancy. The CDR3 DNA sequence: TGCGCCAGCAGCCAAGAAAGGGGCAGGGGCTCCTACAATGAGCAGTTCTTC. This gives the protein CASSQERGRGSYNEQFF.